What follows are 12 T cell receptor beta chains derived from one specimen sequenced in a study of OX40 agonist ivuxolimab in advanced cancers. Clones were read by immunoSEQ multiplex PCR, and TCRdb kept only the in-frame ones, dropping some. The table records fewer than 100,000 clones, 93% of them present only once. The material was CD4+ or CD8+ T cells sorted from blood, obtained in a trial of the OX40 agonist ivuxolimab. The origin of the receptors is an adult with an advanced solid tumor such as melanoma, head and neck, liver or kidney cancer.

The CDR3 protein is CASRTGDGYTF. In nucleotides, the CDR3 is TGTGCCAGTAGGACAGGGGACGGCTACACCTTC. The genes are TRBV19 and TRBJ1-2; 8 bases are a match to TRBD1. Germline-derived CDR1 and CDR2 are LNHDA and SQIVND (reference sequence). Trimming at V came to 6 bases and at J to 8 bases, leaving 2 bases not matched to a gene. The CDR3 runs to 11 residues.

The chain is built from TRBV19 and TRBJ1-1, with 8 bases fitting TRBD1. The J segment lost 1 base and the V segment lost 5 bases, leaving 9 bases of the junction unmatched. The germline gives CDR1 LNHDA, CDR2 SQIVND (reference sequence). The length of the CDR3 is 16 residues. As DNA, the CDR3 is TGTGCCAGTAGTTCCGGACAGGGCGCCCAGAACACTGAAGCTTTCTTT. It yields the protein CASSSGQGAQNTEAFF.

This clone was detected only a few times. The chain has TRBV2 and TRBJ2-7; maybe TRBD2 (6 bases). Germline V lookup: CDR1 SNHLY, CDR2 FYNNEI. Trimming left V 4 bases short and J 1 base short, with 14 bases between. This CDR3 region has 15 residues. The CDR3 DNA reads as TGTGCCAGCAGTGTTTCTAGGGAGGAATCCTACGAGCAGTACTTC. It encodes CASSVSREESYEQYF. The full variable domain, with the rest looked up from reference TRBV2 and TRBJ2-7, is EPEVTQTPSHQVTQMGQEVILRCVPISNHLYFYWYRQILGQKVEFLVSFYNNEISEKSEIFDDQFSVERPDGSNFTLKIRSTKLEDSAMYFCASSVSREESYEQYFGPGTRLTVT.

In nucleotides, the CDR3 is TGTGCCAGCAGTTACGTGGGTGAGACCCAGTACTTC. This codes for CASSYVGETQYF. The V gene is TRBV6-6, the J gene TRBJ2-5; no reliable D call. V was pared by 2 bases and J by 5 bases, with 6 bases between. The CDR3 sequence is 12 residues long. Looked up from germline, CDR1 is MNHNY and CDR2 is SVGAGI (reference sequence).

A single count supports this clone. The chain employs TRBV19 and TRBJ2-6; unclear D gene. V was trimmed by 3 bases and J by 5 bases, leaving 8 bases between them. Looked up from germline, CDR1 is LNHDA and CDR2 is SQIVND (reference sequence). This CDR3 spans 14 amino acids. The CDR3 DNA is TGTGCCAGTAGTATGAGACTGTGGGCCAACGTCCTGACTTTC. Translating it yields CASSMRLWANVLTF.

The V call is TRBV29-1, the J call TRBJ1-1; 7 positions agree with TRBD1. Germline loops: CDR1 SQVTM, CDR2 ANQGSEA. This CDR3 is built from 12 residues. Germline trimming cut 5 bases from V and 7 bases from J; bases unmatched to any gene: 7. CDR3 in amino acids: CSVYYRDSEAFF. CDR3 nucleotides: TGCAGCGTTTATTACCGGGACAGTGAAGCTTTCTTT.

The rearrangement joins TRBV10-1 to TRBJ2-1; TRBD2 might be the D (7 bases). Looked up from germline, CDR1 is WNHNN and CDR2 is SYGVQD (reference sequence). This CDR3 region has 17 residues. V lost 3 bases, J lost 7 bases, and 22 bases lay in between. The CDR3 nucleotides read TGCGCCAGCAGTGAAGGGGGGGAGGGGACGGAAGGGAATGAGCAGTTCTTC. Translating it yields CASSEGGEGTEGNEQFF.

This clone was recorded once. This chain uses TRBV5-1 with TRBJ2-3; perhaps TRBD2 as D (6 bases). The CDR3 contains 15 residues. Trimming took off 2 bases at V and 2 bases at J, with 12 bases between the two ends. Per germline, CDR1 SGHRS and CDR2 YFSETQ. The CDR3 here is CASSLTGDSTDTQYF. CDR3 nucleotides: TGCGCCAGCAGCTTAACCGGGGACTCCACAGATACGCAGTATTTT.

The chain has TRBV9 and TRBJ2-2; 7 positions match TRBD2. CDR1 is SGDLS and CDR2 is YYNGEE in the germline V gene. V trimming: 0 bases; J trimming: 3 bases; junction bases outside the gene matches: 8. The CDR3 spans 17 residues. This CDR3 is CASSVEAGVGYTGELFF. CDR3 nucleotide sequence: TGTGCCAGCAGCGTAGAGGCGGGAGTTGGCTACACCGGGGAGCTGTTTTTT. Together with reference TRBV9 and TRBJ2-2, the CDR3 gives the full variable domain: DSGVTQTPKHLITATGQRVTLRCSPRSGDLSVYWYQQSLDQGLQFLIQYYNGEERAKGNILERFSAQQFPDLHSELNLSSLELGDSALYFCASSVEAGVGYTGELFFGEGSRLTVL.

By share, this clone ranks as medium-sized (0.01 to 0.1%). This sample also contains other DNA sequences that code for the same CDR3. The chain recombines TRBV27 with TRBJ1-2; TRBD1 matches 8 bases. Trimming cost V 2 bases and J 4 bases; bases outside gene matches: 0. Germline lookup yields CDR1 MNHEY and CDR2 SMNVEV (reference sequence). This CDR3 comprises 13 residues. DNA of the CDR3: TGTGCCAGCAGTTTAGGACAGGGCTATGGCTACACCTTC. Translation gives CASSLGQGYGYTF.

The table lists this clone with a count of one. The genes are TRBV6-1 and TRBJ1-3, with no clear D. Germline assignment: CDR1 MNHNS and CDR2 SASEGT. V lost 0 bases, J lost 7 bases, and 13 bases lay in between. This CDR3 comprises 15 residues. As DNA, the CDR3 is TGTGCCAGCAGTGAAGCATCCCTTGCTCTCAACACCATATATTTT. It codes for CASSEASLALNTIYF.

The chain carries TRBV19 and TRBJ1-5; the D is unclear. This CDR3 spans 14 amino acids. In germline, CDR1 is LNHDA, CDR2 SQIVND (reference sequence). With 4 bases removed from V and 3 bases from J, the gap between germline ends came to 10 bases. In nucleotides, the CDR3 is TGTGCCAGTAGTACCACAGCCTACAATCAGCCCCAGCATTTT. It encodes CASSTTAYNQPQHF. Supplemented by reference TRBV19 and TRBJ1-5, the full variable domain reads DGGITQSPKYLFRKEGQNVTLSCEQNLNHDAMYWYRQDPGQGLRLIYYSQIVNDFQKGDIAEGYSVSREKKESFPLTVTSAQKNPTAFYLCASSTTAYNQPQHFGDGTRLSIL.